The subject of this entry is one T cell receptor beta chain. Germline CDR1 SGHRS, CDR2 YFSETQ. The CDR3 is 15 amino acids. The V end lost 0 bases, the J end lost 3 bases, and 9 bases lay between the germline ends. The participants were between about 18 and 90 years old and came from some 23 US areas. All recovered Cohort 3 donors got two negative PCRs, got clearance, or saw symptom resolution. In the authors' workflow: Reference gene primer amplification gave nucleated cell count estimates. Sequencing was performed with immunoSEQ multiplex PCR; in TCRdb, only in-frame clones are kept and a portion is missing. The V and J calls and clone size come from that table; D and trimming were worked out from the DNA. This table has some 170,000 clones, 70% to 85% appearing once. This sample stems from a study of blood T cell repertoires in COVID-19.

Material for sequencing was PBMCs or T cells enriched from blood (not recorded which). The receptor was derived from a woman between 45 and 65 years old who had recovered from COVID-19. The chain carries TRBV5-1 and TRBJ2-2, with D maybe TRBD1 (6 bases). CDR3 nucleotide sequence: TGCGCCAGCAGCTTGGGGGGGCTGGACACCGGGGAGCTGTTTTTT. It yields the protein CASSLGGLDTGELFF. Using reference TRBV5-1 and TRBJ2-2 for the parts outside the CDR3, the full variable domain is KAGVTQTPRYLIKTRGQQVTLSCSPISGHRSVSWYQQTPGQGLQFLFEYFSETQRNKGNFPGRFSGRQFSNSRSEMNVSTLELGDSALYLCASSLGGLDTGELFFGEGSRLTVL.